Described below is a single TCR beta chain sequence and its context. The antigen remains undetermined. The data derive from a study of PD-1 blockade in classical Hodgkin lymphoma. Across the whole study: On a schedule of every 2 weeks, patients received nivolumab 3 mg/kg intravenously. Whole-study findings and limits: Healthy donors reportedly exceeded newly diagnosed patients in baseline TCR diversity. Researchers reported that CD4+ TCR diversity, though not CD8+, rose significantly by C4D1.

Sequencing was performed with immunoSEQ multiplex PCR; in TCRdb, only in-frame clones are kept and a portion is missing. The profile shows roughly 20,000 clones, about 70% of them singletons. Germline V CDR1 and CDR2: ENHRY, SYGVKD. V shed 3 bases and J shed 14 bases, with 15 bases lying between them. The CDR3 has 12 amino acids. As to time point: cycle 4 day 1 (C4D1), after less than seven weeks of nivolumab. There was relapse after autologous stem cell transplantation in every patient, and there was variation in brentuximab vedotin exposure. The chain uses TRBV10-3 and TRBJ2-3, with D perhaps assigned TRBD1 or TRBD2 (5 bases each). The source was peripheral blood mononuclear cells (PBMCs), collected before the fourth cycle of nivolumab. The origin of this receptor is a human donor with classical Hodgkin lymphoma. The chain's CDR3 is CAISDGDPVAYF. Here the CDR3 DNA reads TGTGCCATCAGTGATGGGGACCCCGTGGCGTATTTT.